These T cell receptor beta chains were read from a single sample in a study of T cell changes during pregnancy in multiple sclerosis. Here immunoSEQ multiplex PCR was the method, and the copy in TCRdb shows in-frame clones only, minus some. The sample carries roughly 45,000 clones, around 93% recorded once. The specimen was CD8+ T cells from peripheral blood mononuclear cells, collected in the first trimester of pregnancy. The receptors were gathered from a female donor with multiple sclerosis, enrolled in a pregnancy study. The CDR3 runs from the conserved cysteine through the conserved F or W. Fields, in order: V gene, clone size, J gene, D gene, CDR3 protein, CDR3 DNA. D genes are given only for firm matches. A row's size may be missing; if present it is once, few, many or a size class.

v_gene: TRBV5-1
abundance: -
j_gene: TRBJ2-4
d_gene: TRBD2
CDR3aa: CASSLGGPLAGAKNIQYF
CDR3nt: TGCGCCAGCAGCTTGGGTGGCCCCCTAGCGGGAGCCAAAAACATTCAGTACTTC

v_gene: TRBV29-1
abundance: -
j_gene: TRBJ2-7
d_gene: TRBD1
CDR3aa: CSVVRQGGTEQYF
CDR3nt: TGCAGCGTTGTTCGACAGGGGGGAACCGAGCAGTACTTC

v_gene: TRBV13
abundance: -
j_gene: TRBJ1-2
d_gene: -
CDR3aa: CASSSPGSAYGYTF
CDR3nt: TGTGCCAGCAGCTCGCCAGGGTCCGCCTATGGCTACACCTTC

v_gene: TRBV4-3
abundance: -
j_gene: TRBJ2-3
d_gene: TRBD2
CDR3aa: CASSPTSGRGYSTDTQYF
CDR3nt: TGCGCCAGCAGCCCGACTAGCGGGAGAGGCTACAGCACAGATACGCAGTATTTT

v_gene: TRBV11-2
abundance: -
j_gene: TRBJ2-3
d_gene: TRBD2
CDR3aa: CASSSPGGGRAPTDTQYF
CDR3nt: TGTGCCAGCAGCTCGCCGGGCGGCGGGAGGGCCCCCACAGATACGCAGTATTTT

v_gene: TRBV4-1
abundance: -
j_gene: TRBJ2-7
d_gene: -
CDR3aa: CASSQDGGGTLYEQYF
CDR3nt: TGCGCCAGCAGCCAAGACGGCGGTGGAACGCTGTACGAGCAGTACTTC

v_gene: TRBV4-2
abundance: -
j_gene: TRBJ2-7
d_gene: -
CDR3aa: CASSQERGAPYEQYF
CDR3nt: TGTGCCAGCAGCCAAGAACGCGGGGCTCCCTACGAGCAGTACTTC

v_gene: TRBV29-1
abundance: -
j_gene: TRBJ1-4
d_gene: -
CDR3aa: CSGRSATNEKLFF
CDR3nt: TGCAGCGGAAGGAGTGCAACTAATGAAAAACTGTTTTTT

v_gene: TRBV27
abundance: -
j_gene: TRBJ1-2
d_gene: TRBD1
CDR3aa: CASRDRGIDGYTF
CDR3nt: TGTGCCAGCAGGGACAGGGGAATCGATGGCTACACCTTC

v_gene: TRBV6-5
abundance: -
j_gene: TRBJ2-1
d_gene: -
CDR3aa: CATHTGYNEQFF
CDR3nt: TGTGCCACCCACACGGGGTACAATGAGCAGTTCTTC

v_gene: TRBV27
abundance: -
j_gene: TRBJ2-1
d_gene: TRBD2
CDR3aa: CASSLISGNYEQFF
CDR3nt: TGTGCCAGCAGTTTGATTAGCGGGAACTATGAGCAGTTCTTC

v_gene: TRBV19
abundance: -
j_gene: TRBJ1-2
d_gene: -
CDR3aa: CASSFQNQFYGYTF
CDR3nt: TGTGCCAGTAGTTTCCAAAACCAGTTTTATGGCTACACCTTC

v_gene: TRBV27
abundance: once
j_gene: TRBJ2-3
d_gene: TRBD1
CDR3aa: CASSLLGTGGTDTQYF
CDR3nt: TGTGCCAGCAGTTTACTCGGGACAGGGGGCACAGATACGCAGTATTTT

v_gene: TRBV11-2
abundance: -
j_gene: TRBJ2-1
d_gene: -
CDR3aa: CASSLALRGSYNEQFF
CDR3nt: TGTGCCAGCAGCTTAGCTTTGCGGGGCTCCTACAATGAGCAGTTCTTC

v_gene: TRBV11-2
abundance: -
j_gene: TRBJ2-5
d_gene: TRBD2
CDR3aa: CASSQPGLAGETQYF
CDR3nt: TGTGCCAGCAGCCAGCCGGGACTAGCGGGAGAGACCCAGTACTTC

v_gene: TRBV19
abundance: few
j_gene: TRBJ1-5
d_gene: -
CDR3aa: CASNRDHNSNQPQHF
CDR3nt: TGTGCCAGTAACAGGGATCATAATAGCAATCAGCCCCAGCATTTT

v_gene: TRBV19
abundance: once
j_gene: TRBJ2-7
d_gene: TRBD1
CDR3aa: CATGTAYEQYF
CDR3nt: TGTGCCACCGGGACAGCCTACGAGCAGTACTTC

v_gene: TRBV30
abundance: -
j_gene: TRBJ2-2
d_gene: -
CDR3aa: CAWSVGGMNTGELFF
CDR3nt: TGTGCCTGGAGTGTAGGCGGGATGAACACCGGGGAGCTGTTTTTT

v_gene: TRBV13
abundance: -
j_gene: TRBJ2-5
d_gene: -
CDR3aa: CASSLVSGRETQYF
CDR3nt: TGTGCCAGCAGCTTAGTCTCCGGGAGAGAGACCCAGTACTTC

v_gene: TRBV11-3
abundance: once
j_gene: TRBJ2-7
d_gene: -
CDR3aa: CASSLSGSYEQYF
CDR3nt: TGTGCCAGCAGCTTGAGCGGCTCCTACGAGCAGTACTTC

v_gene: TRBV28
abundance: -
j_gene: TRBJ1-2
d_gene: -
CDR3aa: CATTPRPYGYTF
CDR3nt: TGTGCCACCACCCCGAGGCCCTATGGCTACACCTTC

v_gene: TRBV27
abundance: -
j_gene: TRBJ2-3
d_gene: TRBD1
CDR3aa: CASSSPQQGTDTQYF
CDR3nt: TGTGCCAGCAGTTCACCTCAACAGGGGACAGATACGCAGTATTTT

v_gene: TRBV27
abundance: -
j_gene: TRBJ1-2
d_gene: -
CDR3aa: CASSPPPGGRYGYTF
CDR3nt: TGTGCCAGCAGCCCCCCCCCAGGAGGTCGGTATGGCTACACCTTC

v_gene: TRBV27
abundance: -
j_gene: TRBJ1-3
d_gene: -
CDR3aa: CASSSGSDGNTIYF
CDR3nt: TGTGCCAGCAGTTCAGGTTCCGACGGAAACACCATATATTTT

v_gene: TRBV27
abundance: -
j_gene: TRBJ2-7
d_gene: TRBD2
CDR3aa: CASSPSLAVDYEQYF
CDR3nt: TGTGCCAGCAGTCCGTCCCTAGCGGTTGACTACGAGCAGTACTTC

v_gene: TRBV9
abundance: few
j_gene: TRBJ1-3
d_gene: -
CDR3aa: CASSVAGSGGNTIYF
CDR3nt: TGTGCCAGCAGCGTAGCGGGATCTGGAGGAAACACCATATATTTT

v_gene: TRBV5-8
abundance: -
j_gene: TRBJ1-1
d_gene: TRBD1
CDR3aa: CASSLVQGEPINTEAFF
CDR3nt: TGTGCCAGCAGCTTGGTACAGGGGGAACCAATCAACACTGAAGCTTTCTTT

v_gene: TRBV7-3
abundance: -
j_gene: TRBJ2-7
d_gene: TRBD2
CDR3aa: CASSPLAGSYEQYF
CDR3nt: TGTGCCAGCAGTCCTCTAGCGGGGTCCTACGAGCAGTACTTC

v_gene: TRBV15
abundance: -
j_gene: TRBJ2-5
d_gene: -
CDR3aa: CATSRAGSRTQYF
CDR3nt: TGTGCCACCAGCAGAGCGGGGTCCAGGACCCAGTACTTC

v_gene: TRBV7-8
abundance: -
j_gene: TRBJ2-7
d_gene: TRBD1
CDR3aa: CASSLGQGDYEQYF
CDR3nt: TGTGCCAGCAGCTTGGGACAGGGGGACTACGAGCAGTACTTC

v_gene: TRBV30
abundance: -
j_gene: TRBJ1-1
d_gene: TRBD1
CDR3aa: CAWSPQGVAFF
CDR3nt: TGTGCCTGGAGTCCGCAGGGGGTAGCTTTCTTT

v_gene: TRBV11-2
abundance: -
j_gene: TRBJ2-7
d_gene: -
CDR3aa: CASSLAGGSYEQYF
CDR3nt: TGTGCCAGCAGCTTAGCTGGTGGGAGCTACGAGCAGTACTTC

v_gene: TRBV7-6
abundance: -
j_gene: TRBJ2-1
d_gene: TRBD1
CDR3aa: CASSLGQGAYNEQFF
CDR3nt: TGTGCCAGCAGCTTAGGGCAGGGGGCATACAATGAGCAGTTCTTC

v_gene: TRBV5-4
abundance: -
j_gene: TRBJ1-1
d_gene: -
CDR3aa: CASSFGGVNTEAFF
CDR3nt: TGTGCCAGCAGCTTTGGAGGGGTGAACACTGAAGCTTTCTTT

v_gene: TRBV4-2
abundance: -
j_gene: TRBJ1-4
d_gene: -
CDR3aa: CASSQDETGQQNEKLFF
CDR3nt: TGTGCCAGCAGCCAAGATGAAACTGGACAGCAGAATGAAAAACTGTTTTTT

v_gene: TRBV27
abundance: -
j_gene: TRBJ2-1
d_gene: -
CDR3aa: CASSFQGNEQFF
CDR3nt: TGTGCCAGCAGTTTCCAGGGCAATGAGCAGTTCTTC

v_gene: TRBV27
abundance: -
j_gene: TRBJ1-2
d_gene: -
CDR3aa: CASSLSVAGNYGYTF
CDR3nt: TGTGCCAGCAGTTTATCTGTAGCGGGGAACTATGGCTACACCTTC

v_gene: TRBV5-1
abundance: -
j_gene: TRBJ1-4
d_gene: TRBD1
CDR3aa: CASSLLGRGHEKLFF
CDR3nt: TGCGCCAGCAGCTTGCTCGGCAGGGGGCATGAAAAACTGTTTTTT

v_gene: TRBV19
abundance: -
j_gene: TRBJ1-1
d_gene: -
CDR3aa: CASSMGGGNTEAFF
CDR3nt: TGTGCCAGTAGTATGGGGGGAGGAAACACTGAAGCTTTCTTT

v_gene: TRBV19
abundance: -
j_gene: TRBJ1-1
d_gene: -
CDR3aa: CASSISPGLNTEAFF
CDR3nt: TGTGCCAGTAGTATCTCTCCAGGGCTGAACACTGAAGCTTTCTTT

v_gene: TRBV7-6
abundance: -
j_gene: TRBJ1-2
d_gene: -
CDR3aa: CASSLRAADSSRDGYTF
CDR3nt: TGTGCCAGCAGCTTAAGGGCAGCGGACAGCTCTAGAGATGGCTACACCTTC

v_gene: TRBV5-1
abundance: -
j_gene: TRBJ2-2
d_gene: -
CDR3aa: CASSLARTGELFF
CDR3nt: TGCGCCAGCAGCTTGGCCCGCACCGGGGAGCTGTTTTTT

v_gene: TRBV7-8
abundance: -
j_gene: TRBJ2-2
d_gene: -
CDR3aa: CASSLSPTTGELFF
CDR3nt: TGTGCCAGCAGCTTATCCCCTACCACCGGGGAGCTGTTTTTT

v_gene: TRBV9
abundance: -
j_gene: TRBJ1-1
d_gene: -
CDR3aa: CASSVAPGGGEAFF
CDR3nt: TGTGCCAGCAGCGTAGCGCCGGGGGGGGGTGAAGCTTTCTTT

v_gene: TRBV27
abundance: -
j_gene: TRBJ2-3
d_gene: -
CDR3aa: CASGLAGDTQYF
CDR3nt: TGTGCCTCGGGATTAGCCGGAGATACGCAGTATTTT